Following are 30 T cell receptor beta chains from one sample sequenced in a study of blood T cell repertoires in COVID-19. Assay used: immunoSEQ multiplex PCR; TCRdb lists only in-frame clones, some missing. The sample has roughly 100,000 clones; approximately 80% are singletons. Specimen: peripheral blood. The receptors were gathered from a man in his 70s with acute or convalescent COVID-19.

The chain combines TRBV6-6 with TRBJ1-2; 8 positions match TRBD1. The germline gives CDR1 MNHNY, CDR2 SVGAGI (reference sequence). The CDR3 covers 15 residues. J gave up 6 bases and V 3 bases, and 9 bases lay outside the gene matches. Here the CDR3 reads CASSYGGTGGDGYTF. The DNA for the CDR3 is TGTGCCAGCAGTTATGGGGGGACAGGTGGTGATGGCTACACCTTC.

CDR3 protein: CASSLVSGTGNTEAFF. CDR3 bases: TGTGCCAGCAGCTTAGTCTCTGGGACAGGAAACACTGAAGCTTTCTTT. The chain has TRBV7-6 and TRBJ1-1; 8 nucleotides line up with TRBD1. The J segment lost 2 bases and the V segment lost 1 base, leaving 6 bases of the junction unmatched. CDR3 length equals 16 residues. Germline CDR1 and CDR2: SGHVS and FNYEAQ. Variable domain in full (rest from reference TRBV7-6 and TRBJ1-1): GAGVSQSPRYKVTKRGQDVALRCDPISGHVSLYWYRQALGQGPEFLTYFNYEAQQDKSGLPNDRFSAERPEGSISTLTIQRTEQRDSAMYRCASSLVSGTGNTEAFFGQGTRLTVV.

The chain couples TRBV20-1 to TRBJ2-2, with TRBD1 matching over 12 bases. Germline values: CDR1 DFQATT, CDR2 SNEGSKA (reference sequence). V lost 3 bases and J lost 2; bases outside the gene matches: 4. This CDR3 comprises 16 residues. The CDR3 reads CSASGDRGPNTGELFF. The CDR3 nucleotides read TGCAGTGCTAGTGGGGACAGGGGGCCAAACACCGGGGAGCTGTTTTTT.

This clone has only one observation. The rearrangement links TRBV4-1 to TRBJ1-1; no clear D gene. V gave up 5 bases and J gave up 0 bases, with 13 bases separating them. Germline CDR1 and CDR2: MGHRA and YSYEKL. CDR3 length: 15 residues. CDR3 protein: CASSSLSNLNTEAFF. In DNA, the CDR3 is TGCGCCAGCAGCTCGCTCTCGAACTTGAACACTGAAGCTTTCTTT.

The chain couples TRBV6-5 to TRBJ1-3; possibly TRBD1 for D (6 bases). The germline CDR1 and CDR2 sequences are MNHEY and SVGAGI. The V gene lost 8 bases and the J gene lost 4 bases, with 18 bases spanning the gap. This CDR3 spans 15 amino acids. The CDR3 protein is CASLLERTAGNTIYF. Written as DNA, the CDR3 is TGTGCCAGCTTGCTAGAGCGGACAGCCGGAAACACCATATATTTT.

The gene calls are TRBV7-8 and TRBJ1-5; 8 positions agree with TRBD1. Germline V CDR1 and CDR2: SGHVS, FQNEAQ. This CDR3 contains 15 residues. V shed 3 bases and J 5 bases; nucleotides not matched to a gene: 6. For the CDR3, the DNA is TGTGCCAGCAGCTTGGAGGACAGGGTACATCAGCCCCAGCATTTT. Protein: CASSLEDRVHQPQHF.

This chain joins TRBV3-1 (or the pseudogene TRBV3-2) and TRBJ2-7, with TRBD2 matching 12 bases. Germline V gene data show CDR1 as LGHDT and CDR2 as YNNKEL (reference sequence). The ends lost 4 bases at V and 6 bases at J; junction bases unmatched: 7. This CDR3 comprises 15 residues. CDR3 sequence reads: CASSPPGLAGREQYF. CDR3 nucleotide sequence: TGTGCCAGCAGCCCACCCGGACTAGCGGGACGCGAGCAGTACTTC.

This clone was observed a single time. The chain recombines TRBV10-2 with TRBJ1-2; D unclear. Trimming pared 8 bases from V and 2 bases from J, leaving 9 bases between. This CDR3 has 12 residues. Per germline, CDR1 WSHSY and CDR2 SAAADI. The CDR3 spells CASPPGNYGYTF. The DNA of the CDR3 is TGCGCCAGCCCCCCGGGGAACTATGGCTACACCTTC.

There are a few counts of this clone. This chain links TRBV27 with TRBJ2-7; 7 bases agree with TRBD1. The CDR3 consists of 13 residues. The V gene end was trimmed by 3 bases and the J gene end by 7 bases; junction bases not matched to a gene: 6. CDR1 and CDR2 from the germline V gene are MNHEY and SMNVEV (reference sequence). Written as DNA, the CDR3 is TGTGCCAGCAGTTTCGGCAGGGGGTGGGAGCAGTACTTC. Protein: CASSFGRGWEQYF.

The rearrangement uses TRBV7-3 and TRBJ2-1; 13 bases are shared with TRBD2. This CDR3 contains 16 residues. Germline values: CDR1 SGHTA, CDR2 FQGTGA. The trim removed 5 bases at V and 6 bases at J, leaving 7 bases unmatched. DNA for the CDR3: TGTGCCAGCAGCCTCCGGACTAGCGGGAGCGGCAATGAGCAGTTCTTC. Its protein is CASSLRTSGSGNEQFF.

The chain recombines TRBV7-3 with TRBJ2-1; D might be TRBD2 (6 bases). Trimming left V 2 bases short and J 6 bases short, with 17 bases between. CDR3 length equals 16 residues. Germline CDR1 SGHTA, CDR2 FQGTGA. CDR3 region: CASSLRSAGPANEQFF. The CDR3 coding sequence is TGTGCCAGCAGCTTACGATCAGCGGGTCCGGCCAATGAGCAGTTCTTC. The full variable domain, completed using reference TRBV7-3 and TRBJ2-1, is GAGVSQTPSNKVTEKGKYVELRCDPISGHTALYWYRQSLGQGPEFLIYFQGTGAADDSGLPNDRFFAVRPEGSVSTLKIQRTERGDSAVYLCASSLRSAGPANEQFFGPGTRLTVL.

CDR3 bases: TGCGCCAGCAGCCAAGGGGGGACAGGGAGGGACATTCAGTACTTC. Residues: CASSQGGTGRDIQYF. This chain links TRBV4-3 with TRBJ2-4; TRBD1 matches 9 bases. V gave up 1 base and J gave up 8 bases; unmatched junction bases: 6. Germline V gives CDR1 LGHNA, CDR2 YSLEER. The CDR3 spans 15 residues.

The rearrangement joins TRBV2 to TRBJ2-5; no clear D gene. Germline loops: CDR1 SNHLY, CDR2 FYNNEI. Between the trimmed V and J ends, which lost 0 bases and 6 bases, there was a span of 17 bases. This CDR3 comprises 16 residues. The CDR3 DNA follows: TGTGCCAGCAGTGAAGCGGGCTGGGTTTCTAAGAAGACCCAGTACTTC. Translation: CASSEAGWVSKKTQYF.

The V gene is TRBV5-1, the J gene TRBJ1-1; D not resolved. This CDR3 has 14 residues. The germline V gene encodes CDR1 SGHRS and CDR2 YFSETQ. V shed 0 bases and J shed 1 base, with 7 bases lying between them. The CDR3 DNA reads TGCGCCAGCAGCTTGGACAGTCGGAACACTGAAGCTTTCTTT. It yields the protein CASSLDSRNTEAFF. The whole variable domain, remainder taken from reference TRBV5-1 and TRBJ1-1, is KAGVTQTPRYLIKTRGQQVTLSCSPISGHRSVSWYQQTPGQGLQFLFEYFSETQRNKGNFPGRFSGRQFSNSRSEMNVSTLELGDSALYLCASSLDSRNTEAFFGQGTRLTVV.

This chain links TRBV5-3 with TRBJ1-4, with 8 bases identical to TRBD1. TRBV5-3 is an ORF, and what it does is uncertain. The trim removed 4 bases at V and 4 bases at J, leaving 6 bases unmatched. The CDR3 contains 15 residues. The CDR3 bases are TGTGCCAGAAGCCCCGGACAGGGATATAATGAAAAACTGTTTTTT. Translation: CARSPGQGYNEKLFF.

CDR3 in DNA: TGTGCCAGCAGTTCACACCGGGACAGGGGCCTTACCTATGGCTACACCTTC. Amino acids: CASSSHRDRGLTYGYTF. The chain combines TRBV27 with TRBJ1-2, with 10 bases lining up with TRBD1. CDR1 is MNHEY, CDR2 SMNVEV, per germline (reference sequence). CDR3 length equals 17 residues. Trimming took 4 bases from V and 4 from J; bases not matched to a gene: 12.

The chain links TRBV6-1 to TRBJ1-2; 8 bases fit TRBD1. V shed 2 bases, J shed 7 bases, and the junction held 3 bases outside the gene matches. This CDR3 is built from 13 residues. Germline V lookup: CDR1 MNHNS, CDR2 SASEGT. This CDR3 reads CASSEQGAIGYTF. CDR3 coding DNA: TGTGCCAGCAGTGAACAGGGGGCGATTGGCTACACCTTC.

Notes on this clone: The same CDR3 also results from other DNA sequences found in this sample. The chain is built from TRBV28 and TRBJ1-1, with 7 bases aligning to TRBD1. V lost 5 bases to trimming and J lost 2 bases; unmatched junction nucleotides: 8. CDR3 length: 15 residues. Germline assignment: CDR1 MDHEN and CDR2 SYDVKM. CDR3 region: CASSPRTGANTEAFF. CDR3 nucleotides: TGTGCCAGCAGTCCCCGGACAGGAGCTAACACTGAAGCTTTCTTT.

The J gene is TRBJ1-1, the V gene TRBV6-5, with D hard to call. Trimming shortened V by 7 bases and J by 1 base, and 10 bases separated the two germline ends. Germline V gene data show CDR1 as MNHEY and CDR2 as SVGAGI. This CDR3 is built from 13 residues. CDR3 in DNA: TGTGCCAGCATACGGCGCGGGAACACTGAAGCTTTCTTT. Protein: CASIRRGNTEAFF.

This clone was seen a few times. The J gene is TRBJ1-5, the V gene TRBV4-2; D remains ambiguous. With 7 bases removed from V and 2 bases from J, the gap between germline ends came to 15 bases. In germline, CDR1 is LGHNA, CDR2 YNFKEQ. CDR3 length: 15 residues. CDR3 in DNA: TGTGCCAGCAACGACCGCACAGACGGCAATCAGCCCCAGCATTTT. Protein sequence: CASNDRTDGNQPQHF.

The CDR3 region is CASSLASWNTEAFF. The CDR3 region has the DNA TGTGCCAGCAGCTTAGCGTCATGGAACACTGAAGCTTTCTTT. V usage is TRBV7-9 and J usage is TRBJ1-1, with D hard to call. V dropped 0 bases and J dropped 1 base, with 6 bases sitting between them. The CDR3 contains 14 residues. Per germline, CDR1 SEHNR and CDR2 FQNEAQ (reference sequence).

The chain couples TRBV18 to TRBJ1-5, with 10 bases matching TRBD1. V gave up 2 bases and J gave up 4 bases; unmatched junction bases: 5. The CDR3 extends over 16 amino acids. Germline CDR1 is KGHSH and CDR2 is LQKENI. The CDR3: CASSPEGTGENQPQHF. CDR3 sequence (DNA): TGTGCCAGCTCACCAGAAGGGACAGGGGAGAATCAGCCCCAGCATTTT.

The chain recombines TRBV4-3 with TRBJ1-2; 8 bases are shared with TRBD1. Per germline, CDR1 LGHNA and CDR2 YSLEER. The junction had 5 bases not matched to a gene; V was cut back by 4 bases and J by 4 bases. The CDR3 has 14 residues. The CDR3 region is CASSLSGQGYGYTF. CDR3 DNA: TGCGCCAGCAGCCTATCAGGACAGGGCTATGGCTACACCTTC.

The chain employs TRBV30 and TRBJ1-1; D remains unclear. The CDR3 extends over 13 amino acids. The V end lost 2 bases, the J end lost 0 bases, and 7 bases lay between the germline ends. Germline CDR1 and CDR2: GTSNPN and SVGIG (reference sequence). This chain's CDR3 is CAWSHSMNTEAFF. The CDR3 DNA follows: TGTGCCTGGAGTCACAGCATGAACACTGAAGCTTTCTTT.

This clone was observed a few times. The V call is TRBV7-2, the J call TRBJ2-1; weak D call: TRBD2 (5 bases). The CDR3 totals 14 residues. Germline assignment: CDR1 SGHTA and CDR2 FQGNSA. V lost 6 bases and J lost 4, with 13 bases in between. CDR3 loop: CASRKTGEYNEQFF. In DNA form, the CDR3 reads TGTGCCAGCAGAAAAACCGGGGAATACAATGAGCAGTTCTTC. Complete variable domain (other parts from reference TRBV7-2 and TRBJ2-1): GAGVSQSPSNKVTEKGKDVELRCDPISGHTALYWYRQSLGQGLEFLIYFQGNSAPDKSGLPSDRFSAERTGGSVSTLTIQRTQQEDSAVYLCASRKTGEYNEQFFGPGTRLTVL.

V is TRBV6-1 and J is TRBJ2-1; TRBD2 matches at 10 bases. Looked up from germline, CDR1 is MNHNS and CDR2 is SASEGT. The junction had 18 bases not matched to a gene; V was cut back by 1 base and J by 6 bases. The CDR3 contains 20 residues. In nucleotides, the CDR3 is TGTGCCAGCAGTGAAGTTTACCGTGGACGGCTAGCGGGGGACCCCAATGAGCAGTTCTTC. As protein: CASSEVYRGRLAGDPNEQFF.

The chain is built from TRBV6-2 or TRBV6-3 and TRBJ2-1; the match to TRBD2 covers 15 bases. The CDR3 has 14 residues. After removal of 5 bases from V and 9 bases from J, the junction contained 2 bases not matched to a gene. Germline V gene data show CDR1 as MNHEY and CDR2 as SVGEGT. CDR3 in DNA: TGTGCCAGCAGTCCGGGACTAGCGGGAGGTGAGCAGTTCTTC. Translation: CASSPGLAGGEQFF.

The J gene is TRBJ1-2, the V gene TRBV12-3 or TRBV12-4, with D perhaps TRBD1 (6 bases). The CDR3 length is 13 residues. V was trimmed by 6 bases and J by 6 bases, leaving 14 bases between them. CDR3 amino acids: CASSPGQRHGYTF. CDR3 sequence (DNA): TGTGCCAGCAGCCCAGGACAGCGCCATGGCTACACCTTC.

The chain combines TRBV4-2 with TRBJ1-1; TRBD1 might be the D (6 bases). The V gene's germline CDR1 is LGHNA and CDR2 YNFKEQ. V was clipped by 3 bases and J by 6 bases, with 17 bases between them. The CDR3 totals 15 residues. CDR3 bases: TGTGCCAGCAGCCATCAAGGCAGGGGAAAGGCTGAAGCTTTCTTT. As protein: CASSHQGRGKAEAFF.

In DNA form, the CDR3 reads TGTGCCAGCAGCTTTTACGGGACAGGGGGCGGTAGAAACACCATATATTTT. It yields the protein CASSFYGTGGGRNTIYF. The chain links TRBV7-9 to TRBJ1-3; TRBD1 matches at 12 bases. J was trimmed by 5 bases and V by 3 bases; bases with no gene match: 8. The CDR3 is made up of 17 amino acids. The germline CDR1 and CDR2 sequences are SEHNR and FQNEAQ (reference sequence).